A selection of T cell receptor beta chains follows, all from one sample in a study of blood T cell repertoires in COVID-19. Some clones are missing from TCRdb's copy, which holds only in-frame ones; the method was immunoSEQ multiplex PCR. Here the sample spans tens of thousands of clones, over 75% being singletons. The sequencing input was peripheral blood. These receptors were obtained from a woman in her forties with acute or convalescent COVID-19. The CDR3 runs from the conserved cysteine through the conserved F or W. The D gene is left open where the match is weak. Some rows mark clone size as missing; the rest say once, few, many or name a class of expanded clone.

size	D	V	J	DNA	CDR3
.	.	TRBV7-8	TRBJ1-6	TGTGCCAGCAGCTTAGTACAGGGTTCACCCCTCCACTTT	CASSLVQGSPLHF
.	.	TRBV7-9	TRBJ1-5	TGTGCCAGCAGCTTAGTCCTGGGCGGACTAAATAGCAATCAGCCCCAGCATTTT	CASSLVLGGLNSNQPQHF
.	TRBD2	TRBV28	TRBJ2-1	TGTGCCAGCAGTCAATCTCAGGGACTAGGGACACACAATGAGCAGTTCTTC	CASSQSQGLGTHNEQFF
.	.	TRBV19	TRBJ1-5	TGTGCCAGTAGTCCAACCGGGGGTCCAGGTAATCAGCCCCAGCATTTT	CASSPTGGPGNQPQHF
.	TRBD1	TRBV6-5	TRBJ1-2	TGTGCCAGCAGTTACTCGTTGCGACAGGGGTTTGGCTACACCTTC	CASSYSLRQGFGYTF
.	.	TRBV6-2/TRBV6-3	TRBJ1-5	TGTGCCAGCAGTTATCCAGGAGGCAGGTCTTCTGCCAATCAGCCCCAGCATTTT	CASSYPGGRSSANQPQHF
.	TRBD1	TRBV7-2	TRBJ2-5	TGTGCCAGCAGCCCGGGACAGGGATTGGTAGAGACCCAGTACTTC	CASSPGQGLVETQYF
.	TRBD1	TRBV6-5	TRBJ1-3	TGTGCCAGCAGTTACGGACAGGGGATGGCTGGAAACACCATATATTTT	CASSYGQGMAGNTIYF
.	.	TRBV11-2	TRBJ1-1	TGTGCCAGCAGCTCTAGCGGGGGGACCACTGAAGCTTTCTTT	CASSSSGGTTEAFF
.	TRBD1	TRBV28	TRBJ2-7	TGTGCCAGCAGTTTATGGATCCCCGGGACAGAGGCCTACGAGCAGTACTTC	CASSLWIPGTEAYEQYF
.	TRBD1	TRBV5-4	TRBJ2-3	TGTGCCAGCAGCACCGGACAGGGTACAGATACGCAGTATTTT	CASSTGQGTDTQYF
.	TRBD2	TRBV7-2	TRBJ2-7	TGTGCCAGCAGCTTATTTCAGCGGGAATACTACGAGCAGTACTTC	CASSLFQREYYEQYF
.	.	TRBV6-6	TRBJ1-1	TGTGCCAGCAGTGTGACAGAGAACACTGAAGCTTTCTTT	CASSVTENTEAFF
few	TRBD1	TRBV18	TRBJ1-1	TGTGCCAGCTCACAGGGACAGTTGTTATCCCCATCCCCTGAAGCTTTCTTT	CASSQGQLLSPSPEAFF
.	.	TRBV4-3	TRBJ2-5	TGCGCCAGCAGCCAAGATCGGGAGACCCAGTACTTC	CASSQDRETQYF
.	.	TRBV7-9	TRBJ2-5	TGTGCCAGCAGCTCGTTGGGGGGGCTACAAGAGACCCAGTACTTC	CASSSLGGLQETQYF
.	TRBD1	TRBV5-6	TRBJ1-2	TGTGCCAGCAGACTAACGGGACAGGGTTATGGCTACACCTTC	CASRLTGQGYGYTF
.	.	TRBV2	TRBJ1-1	TGTGCCAGCATACCCCGGAGGACTGAAGCTTTCTTT	CASIPRRTEAFF
.	TRBD1	TRBV5-5	TRBJ1-4	TGTGCCAGCAGTCGGACAGGGGGTGATGAAAAACTGTTTTTT	CASSRTGGDEKLFF
.	.	TRBV7-2	TRBJ2-1	TGTGCCAGCAGCTTTATGAGGGAGAATGAGCAGTTCTTC	CASSFMRENEQFF
.	.	TRBV7-9	TRBJ2-3	TGTGCCAGCAGCTTAGGGCTTGCAGATACGCAGTATTTT	CASSLGLADTQYF
once	.	TRBV5-1	TRBJ1-1	TGCGCCAGCAGCAGCGGGGGGCAGGGGAACACTGAAGCTTTCTTT	CASSSGGQGNTEAFF
.	.	TRBV7-9	TRBJ2-3	TGTGCCAGAGAGAATTCGGATACGCAGTATTTT	CARENSDTQYF
once	.	TRBV5-1	TRBJ2-1	TGCGCCAGCAGCTTTCTGTATGAGCAGTTCTTC	CASSFLYEQFF
.	TRBD1	TRBV7-6	TRBJ1-6	TGTGCCAGCAGCCTACGGACAGGGGCGGATAATTCACCCCTCCACTTT	CASSLRTGADNSPLHF
.	.	TRBV7-9	TRBJ2-7	TGTGCCAGCAGCTTGCCACAGACGGGACACTACTCCTACGAGCAGTACTTC	CASSLPQTGHYSYEQYF
.	.	TRBV19	TRBJ1-4	TGTGCCAGTAGTCAGGGCAGGGTCATCGAAAAACTGTTTTTT	CASSQGRVIEKLFF
once	.	TRBV6-5	TRBJ1-1	TGTGCCAGCAGTCCCACATGGACTGAAGCTTTCTTT	CASSPTWTEAFF
.	TRBD1	TRBV18	TRBJ1-5	TGTGCCAGCTCACCACCGAGGGGACAGGGGGCAGTCTATCAGCCCCAGCATTTT	CASSPPRGQGAVYQPQHF
once	TRBD1	TRBV18	TRBJ1-4	TGTGCCAGCTCGCCACGGACAGGGGATAATGAAAAACTGTTTTTT	CASSPRTGDNEKLFF
few	TRBD2	TRBV2	TRBJ2-3	TGTGGCTATGGACTAGCGGCAGATACGCAGTATTTT	CGYGLAADTQYF
.	.	TRBV27	TRBJ2-1	TGTGCCAGCAGTTTACACCCCCAGGGTCGGAATGAGCAGTTCTTC	CASSLHPQGRNEQFF
.	TRBD1	TRBV11-2	TRBJ2-1	TGTGCCAGCAGCTTAGGGGGACAGCAAACCTACAATGAGCAGTTCTTC	CASSLGGQQTYNEQFF
.	TRBD1	TRBV20-1	TRBJ1-6	TGCAGTGCTAGTGGGGGACAGCGAGTTAATTCACCCCTCCACTTT	CSASGGQRVNSPLHF
once	.	TRBV10-1	TRBJ2-3	TGCGCCAGCAGCCGCCCAGGGGAATTGGATACGCAGTATTTT	CASSRPGELDTQYF
.	.	TRBV28	TRBJ1-2	TGTGCCGTGGCTGCGGGGAGTGCCCGTGGCTACACCTTC	CAVAAGSARGYTF
.	TRBD1	TRBV5-6	TRBJ1-4	TGTGCCAGCAGCTTGAGGACAGGGAGTGCAACTAATGAAAAACTGTTTTTT	CASSLRTGSATNEKLFF
.	.	TRBV5-6	TRBJ1-2	TGTGCCAGCAGCTATGACCGGGTCCCCTATGGCTACACCTTC	CASSYDRVPYGYTF
once	TRBD2	TRBV6-4	TRBJ2-3	TGTGCCAGCAGTGACCTTCCTACTAGCGGAAGCACAGATACGCAGTATTTT	CASSDLPTSGSTDTQYF
.	.	TRBV28	TRBJ1-1	TGTGCCAGCAGTTTTTGGTCTGGTGGGGCAAGCACTGAAGCTTTCTTT	CASSFWSGGASTEAFF
.	.	TRBV30	TRBJ2-1	TGTGCCTGGAGTGGGGGAGCGAGCTCCTACAATGAGCAGTTCTTC	CAWSGGASSYNEQFF
.	TRBD1	TRBV5-8	TRBJ1-1	TGTGCCAGCAGCCCTCCGGACAGGCGGCGGAACACTGAAGCTTTCTTT	CASSPPDRRRNTEAFF
.	.	TRBV4-2	TRBJ1-1	TGTGCCAGCAGCCAAGTGTGGCAGGGGCGAGACACTGAAGCTTTCTTT	CASSQVWQGRDTEAFF
.	TRBD1	TRBV10-3	TRBJ1-1	TGTGCCATCAGTGAGTCTAGGACAGGAAAAACGAACACTGAAGCTTTCTTT	CAISESRTGKTNTEAFF
.	TRBD1	TRBV5-1	TRBJ2-1	TGCGCCAGCAGCTTTAACAGGGGGCGAGGCAATGAGCAGTTCTTC	CASSFNRGRGNEQFF
.	.	TRBV6-5	TRBJ1-4	TGTGCCAGCAGTCCGGGAGCAACTAATGAAAAACTGTTTTTT	CASSPGATNEKLFF
.	.	TRBV19	TRBJ1-4	TGTGCCAGTAGTATTAAACAGACAGGTTCGGATGAAAAACTGTTTTTT	CASSIKQTGSDEKLFF
.	.	TRBV5-1	TRBJ1-1	TGCGCCAGCAGCTCGGCGACAGGGAACACTGAAGCTTTCTTT	CASSSATGNTEAFF
.	.	TRBV28	TRBJ1-5	TGTGCCAGCAATCGACAGGAGTCCAATCAGCCCCAGCATTTT	CASNRQESNQPQHF
few	TRBD1	TRBV18	TRBJ1-5	TGTGCCAGCTCACCACCGGGACAGACAAATCAGCCCCAGCATTTT	CASSPPGQTNQPQHF
.	.	TRBV19	TRBJ1-5	TGTGCCAGTAGTATACGCAAGGGCCAGGACATCTTGGGCAATCAGCCCCAGCATTTT	CASSIRKGQDILGNQPQHF
.	TRBD1	TRBV5-1	TRBJ2-3	TGCGCCAGCAGCTGGGGACAGCACACAGATACGCAGTATTTT	CASSWGQHTDTQYF
.	TRBD1	TRBV6-2/TRBV6-3	TRBJ1-2	TGTGCCAGCAGTTACTCGGGACAGAAGAGCTATGGCTACACCTTC	CASSYSGQKSYGYTF
.	.	TRBV11-2	TRBJ1-1	TGTGCCAGCAGCTTAGATATGAGGGTGGGAGTGAACACTGAAGCTTTCTTT	CASSLDMRVGVNTEAFF
.	TRBD1	TRBV18	TRBJ1-2	TGTGCCAGCTCCCAGGTGGAAGGGGGCCTTGACTATGGCTACACCTTC	CASSQVEGGLDYGYTF